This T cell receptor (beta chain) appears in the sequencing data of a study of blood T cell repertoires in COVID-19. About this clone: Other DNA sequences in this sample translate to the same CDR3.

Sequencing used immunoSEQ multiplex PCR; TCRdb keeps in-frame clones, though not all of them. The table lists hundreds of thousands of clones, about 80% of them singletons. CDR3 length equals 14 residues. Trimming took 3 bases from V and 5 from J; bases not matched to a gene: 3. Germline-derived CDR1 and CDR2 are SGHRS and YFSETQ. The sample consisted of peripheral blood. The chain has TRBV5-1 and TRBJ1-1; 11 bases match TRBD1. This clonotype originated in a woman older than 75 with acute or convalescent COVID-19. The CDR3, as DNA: TGCGCCAGCAGCTCCCGGGACAGGGGGACTGAAGCTTTCTTT. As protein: CASSSRDRGTEAFF. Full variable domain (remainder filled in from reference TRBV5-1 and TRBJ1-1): KAGVTQTPRYLIKTRGQQVTLSCSPISGHRSVSWYQQTPGQGLQFLFEYFSETQRNKGNFPGRFSGRQFSNSRSEMNVSTLELGDSALYLCASSSRDRGTEAFFGQGTRLTVV.